This T cell receptor beta chain was found in a study of blood T cell repertoires in COVID-19. At the level of the study: Collection of acute and convalescent COVID-19 samples took place in the United States, Italy and Spain.

In germline, CDR1 is MNHEY, CDR2 SMNVEV (reference sequence). This CDR3 contains 17 residues. Trimming cost V 2 bases and J 3 bases; bases outside gene matches: 10. There are a few counts of this clone. Some clones are missing from TCRdb's copy, which holds only in-frame ones; the method was immunoSEQ multiplex PCR. The sample yields approximately 250,000 clones, roughly 90% seen once. This receptor was taken from a woman aged 25 to 39 who had recovered from COVID-19. The sequenced sample consisted of PBMCs or T cells enriched from blood (not recorded which). The chain couples TRBV27 to TRBJ1-5; 7 nucleotides agree with TRBD1. CDR3 region: CASSLIWTGFNNQPQHF. Here the CDR3 DNA reads TGTGCCAGCAGTTTAATTTGGACAGGTTTTAACAATCAGCCCCAGCATTTT.